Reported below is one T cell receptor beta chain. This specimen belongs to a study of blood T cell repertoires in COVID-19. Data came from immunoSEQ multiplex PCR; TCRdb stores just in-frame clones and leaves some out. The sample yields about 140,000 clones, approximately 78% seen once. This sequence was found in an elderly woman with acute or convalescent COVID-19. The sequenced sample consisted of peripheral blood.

CDR3 sequence (DNA): TGTGCCAGCAGTCGACTAACCGGGACAGGGGAAAATTCACCCCTCCACTTT. Translation: CASSRLTGTGENSPLHF. The rearrangement joins TRBV27 to TRBJ1-6, with TRBD1 matching over 10 bases. The length of the CDR3 is 17 residues. V trimming: 5 bases; J trimming: 7 bases; junction bases outside the gene matches: 11. Germline V gene lookup returns CDR1 MNHEY and CDR2 SMNVEV (reference sequence).